These T cell receptor beta chains were read from a single sample in a study of CD8+CD57+ T cells in acquired aplastic anemia. TCRdb called the reads again in MiXCR, with one record for every CDR3 protein. The data hold 180,000 or so distinct CDR3 sequences, with 46% observed a single time. The sequencing input was sorted CD4+, CD8+, or CD8+CD57+ T cells (not recorded which) from PBMCs. The receptors come from a human donor in good health. The CDR3 runs from the conserved cysteine through the conserved F or W. Size is omitted from some rows. Given values are once, few, many or a class for expanded clones.

TRBJ1-3 TRBV12-3/TRBV12-4 few CASSAPGQGVLDTIYF
TRBJ2-3 TRBV19 many CASSRDYPSTDTQYF
TRBJ2-2 TRBV24-1 NA CATSDLSDTGELFF
TRBJ2-3 TRBV29-1 many CSVVAASWTDTQYF
TRBJ2-3 TRBV19 many CAVGRAADTQYF
TRBJ2-1 TRBV28 NA CARSKLISGSNNEQFF
TRBJ2-7 TRBV25-1 NA CASSEGSMAAYEQYF
TRBJ1-5 TRBV7-8 many CASSRQFGGEQPQHF
TRBJ2-3 TRBV7-8 NA CASSPGQTDTQYF
TRBJ2-3 TRBV20-1 many CSARDGQSDTQYF
TRBJ1-2 TRBV6-4 NA CLTEGYTF
TRBJ2-7 TRBV12-3/TRBV12-4 NA CASSLAYASYEQYF
TRBJ1-2 TRBV9 many CASSAQGLYGYTF
TRBJ2-7 TRBV5-1 many CASSLGQGYSYEQYF
TRBJ2-3 TRBV12-3/TRBV12-4 NA CASRRRAVDTQYF
TRBJ2-7 TRBV30 few CAWSAGTGRYEQYF
TRBJ1-5 TRBV20-1 NA CSATGQGGAGQHF
TRBJ1-1 TRBV20-1 many CSARDRENTEAFF
TRBJ1-1 TRBV20-1 few CSYQGAVEAFF
TRBJ2-7 TRBV11-2 many CASSFFLGVASYEQYF
TRBJ2-3 TRBV10-1 NA CASSESREWGTDTQYF
TRBJ1-5 TRBV19 many CASTSVRSNQPQHF
TRBJ1-1 TRBV5-6 NA CASMGAEAFF
TRBJ1-1 TRBV24-1 NA CATSDPRRGAEAFF
TRBJ1-1 TRBV7-2 many CASREQGAYTEAFF
TRBJ1-5 TRBV24-1 many CATSDANLGGAQPQHF
TRBJ2-7 TRBV7-9 few CASSRGGNEQYF
TRBJ1-2 TRBV7-8 NA CASSWDRDYYGYTF
TRBJ2-1 TRBV6-1 many CASTIGGTTYNEQFF
TRBJ1-6 TRBV5-5 many CASSLGRHNSPLHF
TRBJ2-3 TRBV11-2 many CASSLDVGGRDTQYF
TRBJ2-7 TRBV5-4 NA CASSSGDLYEQYF
TRBJ2-1 TRBV10-3 many CATTRPGLADNEQFF
TRBJ2-7 TRBV7-2 few CASSSTGGPYEQYF
TRBJ1-5 TRBV7-9 NA CASSLEMNQPQHF
TRBJ2-7 TRBV7-9 once CASKRTGGYEQYF
TRBJ2-5 TRBV7-7 few CASSLASAAQETQYF
TRBJ2-7 TRBV7-3 once CASSTGLESAEQYF
TRBJ2-3 TRBV5-1 many CASSGDGTSSDTQYF
TRBJ2-1 TRBV28 NA CASSLLTGGFFSSYNEQFF
TRBJ2-1 TRBV11-2 NA CASSLDQLRLNEQFF
TRBJ2-3 TRBV20-1 once CSARVSTDSQYF
TRBJ2-7 TRBV10-3 NA CAISETATSYEQYF
TRBJ2-1 TRBV2 many CASTGTSTRGDEQFF
TRBJ2-5 TRBV10-3 NA CAIRMDGRNQETQYF
TRBJ1-1 TRBV20-1 NA CSARDVRVSNTEAFF